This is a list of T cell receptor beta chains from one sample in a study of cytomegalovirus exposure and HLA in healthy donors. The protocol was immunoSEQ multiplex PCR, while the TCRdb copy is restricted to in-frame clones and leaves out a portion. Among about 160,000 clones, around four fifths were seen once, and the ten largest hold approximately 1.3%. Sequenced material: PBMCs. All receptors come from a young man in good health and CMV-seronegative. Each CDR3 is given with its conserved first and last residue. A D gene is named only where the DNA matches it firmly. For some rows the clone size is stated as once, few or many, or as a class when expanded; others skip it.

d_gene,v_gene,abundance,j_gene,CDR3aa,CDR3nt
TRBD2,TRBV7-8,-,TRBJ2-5,CASSLDAGLATQETQYF,TGTGCCAGCAGCTTAGATGCGGGACTAGCGACCCAAGAGACCCAGTACTTC
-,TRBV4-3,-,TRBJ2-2,CASSRFIPGGTGELFF,TGCGCCAGCAGCCGCTTTATCCCCGGGGGAACCGGGGAGCTGTTTTTT
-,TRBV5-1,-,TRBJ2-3,CASSNRDWDTDTQYF,TGCGCCAGCAGCAACCGGGACTGGGACACAGATACGCAGTATTTT
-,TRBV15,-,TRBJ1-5,CATSREAGIGPQHF,TGTGCCACCAGCAGAGAAGCCGGGATTGGGCCCCAGCATTTT
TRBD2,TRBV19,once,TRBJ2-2,CASSIAPGGSAGELFF,TGTGCCAGTAGTATAGCCCCGGGAGGGTCGGCCGGGGAGCTGTTTTTT
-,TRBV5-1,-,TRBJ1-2,CASSLLSANYGYTF,TGCGCCAGCAGCTTGCTTTCAGCTAACTATGGCTACACCTTC
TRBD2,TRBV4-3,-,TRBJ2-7,CASSQEKRENYEQYF,TGCGCCAGCAGCCAAGAGAAGCGGGAGAACTACGAGCAGTACTTC
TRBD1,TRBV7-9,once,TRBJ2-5,CAIDRARETQYF,TGTGCCATAGACAGGGCTCGGGAGACCCAGTACTTC
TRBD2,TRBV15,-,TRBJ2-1,CATSRKTSGGADEQFF,TGTGCCACCAGCAGAAAGACTAGCGGGGGGGCGGATGAGCAGTTCTTC
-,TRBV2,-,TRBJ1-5,CASSEGAVKPQHF,TGTGCCAGCAGTGAAGGGGCAGTGAAGCCCCAGCATTTT
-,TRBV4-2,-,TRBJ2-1,CASSQSTMTSYNEQFF,TGTGCCAGCAGCCAAAGTACGATGACTTCCTACAATGAGCAGTTCTTC
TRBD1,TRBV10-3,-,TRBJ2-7,CAISPTGGFDEQYF,TGTGCCATCAGTCCTACAGGGGGCTTCGACGAGCAGTACTTC
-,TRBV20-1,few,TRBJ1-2,CSARVATHSTF,TGCAGTGCTAGAGTGGCGACGCACAGCACCTTC
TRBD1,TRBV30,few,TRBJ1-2,CAWSQGEEYGYTF,TGTGCCTGGAGCCAGGGGGAAGAGTATGGCTACACCTTC
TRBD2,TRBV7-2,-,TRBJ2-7,CASSSRTSGFSYEQYF,TGTGCCAGCAGCTCCCGGACTAGCGGGTTCTCCTACGAGCAGTACTTC
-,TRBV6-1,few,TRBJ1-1,CASSEGRGEEAFF,TGTGCCAGCAGTGAAGGACGGGGAGAAGAAGCTTTCTTT
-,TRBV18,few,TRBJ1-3,CASSPPSGAPGNTIYF,TGTGCCAGCTCACCACCCTCAGGGGCCCCTGGAAACACCATATATTTT